The clone carrying this T cell receptor (beta chain) came up once. This CDR3 comprises 15 residues. Trimming pared 3 bases from V and 2 bases from J, leaving 12 bases between. From germline, CDR1 is SGHNT and CDR2 YYREEE (reference sequence). In the authors' workflow: Reference gene primer amplification in the assay estimated nucleated cell counts. Measured with immunoSEQ multiplex PCR; TCRdb has only the in-frame clones, and not every one. That table furnishes V, J and clone size, whereas the DNA furnished D and trimming. The repertoire holds about 170,000 clones, with about 80% as singletons. The sample is drawn from a study of blood T cell repertoires in COVID-19.

The source of this sequence is a middle-aged man who had recovered from COVID-19. The V and J genes are TRBV5-4 and TRBJ2-1; D unresolved. Material for sequencing was PBMCs or T cells enriched from blood (not recorded which). As DNA, the CDR3 is TGTGCCAGCAGCTCCTACAGCACGGCCTACAATGAGCAGTTCTTC. This sequence encodes CASSSYSTAYNEQFF.